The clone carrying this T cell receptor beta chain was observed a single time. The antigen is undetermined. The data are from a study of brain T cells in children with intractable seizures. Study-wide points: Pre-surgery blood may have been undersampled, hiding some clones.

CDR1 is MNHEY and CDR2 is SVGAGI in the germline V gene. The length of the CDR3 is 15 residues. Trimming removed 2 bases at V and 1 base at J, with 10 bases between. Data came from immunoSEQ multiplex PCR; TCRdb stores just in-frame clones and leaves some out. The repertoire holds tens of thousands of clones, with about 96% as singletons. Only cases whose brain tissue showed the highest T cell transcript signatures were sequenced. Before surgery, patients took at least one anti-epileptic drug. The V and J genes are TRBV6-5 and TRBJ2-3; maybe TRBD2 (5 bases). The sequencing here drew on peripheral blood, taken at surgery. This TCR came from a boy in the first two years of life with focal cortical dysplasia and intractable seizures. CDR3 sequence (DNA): TGTGCCAGCAGTTACCAACTAGAGGGCACAGATACGCAGTATTTT. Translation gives CASSYQLEGTDTQYF.